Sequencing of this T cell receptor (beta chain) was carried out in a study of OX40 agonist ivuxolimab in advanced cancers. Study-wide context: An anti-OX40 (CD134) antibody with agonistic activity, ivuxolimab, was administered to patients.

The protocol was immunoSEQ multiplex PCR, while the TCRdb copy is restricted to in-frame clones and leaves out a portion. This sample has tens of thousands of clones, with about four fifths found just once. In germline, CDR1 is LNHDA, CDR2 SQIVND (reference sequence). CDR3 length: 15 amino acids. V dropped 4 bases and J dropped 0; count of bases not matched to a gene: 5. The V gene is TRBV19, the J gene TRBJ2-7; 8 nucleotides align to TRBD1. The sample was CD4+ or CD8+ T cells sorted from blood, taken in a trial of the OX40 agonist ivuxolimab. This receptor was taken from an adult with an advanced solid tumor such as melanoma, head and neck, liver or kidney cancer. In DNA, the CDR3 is TGTGCCAGTAGTACTGGACAGGGTCGCTCCTACGAGCAGTACTTC. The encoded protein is CASSTGQGRSYEQYF.